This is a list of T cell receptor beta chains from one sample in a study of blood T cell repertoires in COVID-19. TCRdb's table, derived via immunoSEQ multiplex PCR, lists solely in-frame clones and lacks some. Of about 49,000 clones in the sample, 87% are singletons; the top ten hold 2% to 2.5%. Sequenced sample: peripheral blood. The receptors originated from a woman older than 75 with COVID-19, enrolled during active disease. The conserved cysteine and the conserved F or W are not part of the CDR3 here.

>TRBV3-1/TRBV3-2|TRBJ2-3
ASSPTRLAGADTQY
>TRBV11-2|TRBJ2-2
ASSLVSQRTGELF
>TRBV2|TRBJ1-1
ASSERRGNTEAF
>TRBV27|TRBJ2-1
ASSLKPGGFLNEQF
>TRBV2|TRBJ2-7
ASSQVNGRSYEQY
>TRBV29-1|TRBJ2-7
SVEEERTGNSYEQY
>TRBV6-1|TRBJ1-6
ASSRRGTAGAPLH
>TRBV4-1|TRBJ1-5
ASSQEGQGANQPQH
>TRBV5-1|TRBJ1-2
ASSAQGKVDYGYT
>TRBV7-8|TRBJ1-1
ASSRPEGGVYTEAF
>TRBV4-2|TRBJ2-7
ASRDQVTSGGFEQY
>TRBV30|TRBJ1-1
AWKGTGRNTEAF
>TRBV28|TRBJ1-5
ASRTDRVRPQH
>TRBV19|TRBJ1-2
ASSIRHRGPFSYT
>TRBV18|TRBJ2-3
ASSPGLAGLADTQY
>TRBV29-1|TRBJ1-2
SLLQGAYGYT
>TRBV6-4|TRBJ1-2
ASSVWSPAPSGYT